Given below is one T cell receptor beta chain in context. This sample stems from a study of blood T cell repertoires in COVID-19. This table comes from immunoSEQ multiplex PCR, and its TCRdb copy is limited to in-frame clones, with some not included. Of 60,000 to 90,000 clones in the sample, approximately 84% were seen once. This CDR3 has 14 residues. Germline V lookup: CDR1 KGHSH, CDR2 LQKENI. The V gene end was trimmed by 7 bases and the J gene end by 0 bases; junction bases not matched to a gene: 5. The sequence was collected from a man between 60 and 75 years old with COVID-19, enrolled during active disease. Sequencing was done on a sample of peripheral blood. The rearrangement uses TRBV18 and TRBJ2-7; 8 nucleotides match TRBD1. The CDR3 bases are TGTGCCAGCTTCAGGGACAGGAGCTCCTACGAGCAGTACTTC. Translating it yields CASFRDRSSYEQYF.